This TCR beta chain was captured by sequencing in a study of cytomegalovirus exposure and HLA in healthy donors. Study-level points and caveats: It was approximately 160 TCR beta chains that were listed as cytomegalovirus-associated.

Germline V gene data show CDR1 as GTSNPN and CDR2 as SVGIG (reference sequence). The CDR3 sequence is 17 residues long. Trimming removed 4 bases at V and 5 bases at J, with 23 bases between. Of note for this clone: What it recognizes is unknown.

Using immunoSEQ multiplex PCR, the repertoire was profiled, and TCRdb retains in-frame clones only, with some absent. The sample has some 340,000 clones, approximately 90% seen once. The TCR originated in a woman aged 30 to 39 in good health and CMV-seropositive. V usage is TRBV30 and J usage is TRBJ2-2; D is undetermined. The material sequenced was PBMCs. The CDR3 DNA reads TGTGCCTGGATCCCCGACCCGGTGCAGGTCATGACCGGGGAGCTGTTTTTT. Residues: CAWIPDPVQVMTGELFF.